This TCR beta chain was captured by sequencing in a study of T cells in narcolepsy. The assay was immunoSEQ multiplex PCR, and TCRdb's table has in-frame clones only and misses some. The data show 30,000 to 40,000 clones, 70% to 85% seen once. The V gene's germline CDR1 is SGHRS and CDR2 YFSETQ. Trimming took off 8 bases at V and 2 bases at J, with 15 bases between the two ends. CDR3 length: 14 amino acids. Sequences were obtained from memory (CD45RA-) CD4+ T cells from blood. The TCR sequence derives from a human donor in good health. The chain employs TRBV5-1 and TRBJ2-3; TRBD1 is a possible D gene (7 bases). This CDR3 is CASYPGGPTDTQYF. CDR3 nucleotide sequence: TGCGCCAGTTACCCAGGGGGGCCCACAGATACGCAGTATTTT.